This T cell receptor beta chain was obtained from a study of identical twins. TCRdb recomputed calls from the 5' RACE reads with MiXCR, one row per CDR3 protein. The data contain 700,000 or so distinct CDR3 sequences, 8.6% of them seen just once; the ten biggest clones take up 0.98%. This clonotype was recorded at least ten times. Per the germline V gene, CDR1 is DFQATT and CDR2 is SNEGSKA (reference sequence). This CDR3 comprises 14 residues. Germline trimming cut 3 bases from V and 6 bases from J; bases unmatched to any gene: 10. The data were also submitted as part of a second study, on yellow fever vaccine responses in identical twins.

The chain recombines TRBV20-1 with TRBJ2-7; TRBD2 aligns across 8 bases. This receptor was obtained from a woman between 18 and 29 years old in good health. Material for sequencing was PBMCs. The chain's CDR3 is CSARRQGTSGEQYF. Written as DNA, the CDR3 is TGCAGTGCTAGGAGGCAGGGGACTAGTGGCGAGCAGTACTTC.